The 22 T cell receptor beta chains presented below share a single source sample, sequenced in a study of T cell responses to AZD1222 COVID-19 vaccine. The method was immunoSEQ multiplex PCR; TCRdb's version includes in-frame clones alone and lacks a portion of them. The sample has 150,000 to 200,000 clones, 88% seen once. The sample consisted of peripheral blood, taken on day 0 of AZD1222 vaccination. The receptor source for this set is an adult in good health.

This rearrangement joins TRBV24-1 to TRBJ1-3; 7 bases are shared with TRBD1. The V gene end was trimmed by 3 bases and the J gene end by 6 bases; junction bases not matched to a gene: 7. Germline assignment: CDR1 KGHDR and CDR2 SFDVKD. This CDR3 contains 15 residues. DNA for the CDR3: TGTGCCACCAGTGATGGGGGACAGTTCCCAAACACCATATATTTT. Translating gives CATSDGGQFPNTIYF.

The V gene is TRBV6-5, the J gene TRBJ2-7, with D unresolved. V lost 5 bases, J lost 7 bases, and 9 bases lay in between. CDR1 is MNHEY and CDR2 is SVGAGI in the germline V gene. The CDR3 totals 11 residues. This CDR3 reads CASSRSGEQYF. The CDR3 DNA reads TGTGCCAGCAGTAGGAGTGGAGAGCAGTACTTC.

The rearrangement joins TRBV13 to TRBJ2-7, with D hard to call. This CDR3 comprises 15 residues. Germline CDR1 reads PRHDT; CDR2 reads FYEKMQ (reference sequence). V gave up 1 base and J gave up 5 bases, with 15 bases separating them. CDR3 in amino acids: CASSLAGWDGDEQYF. DNA for the CDR3: TGTGCCAGCAGCTTAGCCGGGTGGGATGGAGACGAGCAGTACTTC.

The V call is TRBV19, the J call TRBJ2-1, with 7 bases identical to TRBD2. This CDR3 is built from 16 residues. The trim removed 5 bases at V and 3 bases at J, leaving 10 bases unmatched. Germline-derived CDR1 and CDR2 are LNHDA and SQIVND (reference sequence). CDR3 protein: CASSARGVRYYNEQFF. In DNA, the CDR3 is TGTGCCAGTAGTGCCCGGGGGGTCCGCTACTACAATGAGCAGTTCTTC.

V usage is TRBV13 and J usage is TRBJ2-7, with D unclear. This CDR3 region has 13 residues. V shed 2 bases and J shed 0 bases, with 5 bases lying between them. CDR1 is PRHDT, CDR2 FYEKMQ, per germline (reference sequence). This CDR3 is CASSLYVSYEQYF. CDR3 nucleotide sequence: TGTGCCAGCAGCTTATACGTCTCCTACGAGCAGTACTTC.

A single count supports this clone. The chain uses TRBV7-3 and TRBJ2-3; perhaps TRBD2 as D (7 bases). CDR1 and CDR2 (germline): SGHTA, FQGTGA. The CDR3 totals 15 residues. The V end lost 2 bases, the J end lost 0 bases, and 9 bases lay between the germline ends. The CDR3 here is CASSLAGASTDTQYF. DNA of the CDR3: TGTGCCAGCAGCTTAGCGGGGGCCAGCACAGATACGCAGTATTTT.

This rearrangement joins TRBV9 to TRBJ1-4; 7 nucleotides match TRBD1. Germline trimming cut 3 bases from V and 8 bases from J; bases unmatched to any gene: 7. Germline assignment: CDR1 SGDLS and CDR2 YYNGEE. This CDR3 has 14 amino acids. CDR3: CASSATGEGEKLFF. DNA for the CDR3: TGTGCCAGCAGCGCAACAGGGGAGGGGGAAAAACTGTTTTTT.

This sequence joins TRBV19 and TRBJ2-5; 12 bases are shared with TRBD1. Germline loops: CDR1 LNHDA, CDR2 SQIVND (reference sequence). The CDR3 has 16 residues. V was clipped by 3 bases and J by 4 bases; unmatched bases: 6. The CDR3 nucleotides are TGTGCCAGTAGTATTGGGGGGACAGGGGGCAGAGAGACCCAGTACTTC. Amino acids: CASSIGGTGGRETQYF.

The gene calls are TRBV24-1 and TRBJ1-5, with D perhaps matching TRBD1 (6 bases). The germline CDR1 and CDR2 sequences are KGHDR and SFDVKD. The CDR3 is 14 residues long. Trimming stripped 9 bases from V and 6 bases from J, with 17 bases between. CDR3 bases: TGTGCCACCGGGGGGAGGGGGAGTTTTCAGCCCCAGCATTTT. It is translated as CATGGRGSFQPQHF.

The gene calls are TRBV28 and TRBJ2-7; TRBD1 matches at 11 bases. V was clipped by 5 bases and J by 3 bases; unmatched bases: 3. Germline CDR1 and CDR2: MDHEN and SYDVKM. The CDR3 runs to 14 residues. As DNA, the CDR3 is TGTGCCAGCAGTCGGACAGGGGGCAGCTACGAGCAGTACTTC. Its protein is CASSRTGGSYEQYF. Full variable domain (rest looked up from reference TRBV28 and TRBJ2-7): DVKVTQSSRYLVKRTGEKVFLECVQDMDHENMFWYRQDPGLGLRLIYFSYDVKMKEKGDIPEGYSVSREKKERFSLILESASTNQTSMYLCASSRTGGSYEQYFGPGTRLTVT.

This clone was counted a single time. The chain recombines TRBV2 with TRBJ2-7; 7 bases agree with TRBD1. Per the germline V gene, CDR1 is SNHLY and CDR2 is FYNNEI. The CDR3 runs to 13 residues. The trim removed 7 bases at V and 4 bases at J, leaving 7 bases unmatched. The DNA of the CDR3 is TGTGCCAGCATACGGGACAGTACATACGAGCAGTACTTC. Its protein product is CASIRDSTYEQYF.

The rearrangement uses TRBV6-5 and TRBJ2-3; 7 positions agree with TRBD2. Germline V lookup: CDR1 MNHEY, CDR2 SVGAGI. CDR3 size: 14 residues. The trim removed 5 bases at V and 5 bases at J, leaving 7 bases unmatched. The CDR3 nucleotides read TGTGCCAGCAGTCGGGGGGTGGCAGAAGATACGCAGTATTTT. This gives the protein CASSRGVAEDTQYF.

This chain uses TRBV4-2 with TRBJ1-3; 9 positions match TRBD1. V dropped 4 bases and J dropped 8; count of bases not matched to a gene: 9. Germline V gene data show CDR1 as LGHNA and CDR2 as YNFKEQ. This CDR3 region has 15 residues. CDR3 DNA sequence: TGTGCCAGCAGCCTTAACAGGGGGCGGGAGGACACCATATATTTT. This sequence encodes CASSLNRGREDTIYF.

V usage is TRBV19 and J usage is TRBJ2-3, with TRBD1 identical over 10 bases. Germline lookup yields CDR1 LNHDA and CDR2 SQIVND (reference sequence). The CDR3 is made up of 15 amino acids. V was pared by 8 bases and J by 2 bases, with 7 bases of the junction left unmatched. CDR3 loop: CASGGGQGSTDTQYF. The CDR3 bases are TGTGCCAGTGGAGGGGGACAGGGGTCCACAGATACGCAGTATTTT.

The J gene is TRBJ1-2, the V gene TRBV7-8, with D possibly being TRBD1 (5 bases). Trimming shortened V by 5 bases and J by 4 bases, and 20 bases separated the two germline ends. This CDR3 has 16 residues. CDR1 and CDR2 (germline): SGHVS, FQNEAQ. CDR3 nucleotides: TGTGCCAGCAGCCCCCTCGGGAGGGGCGGGAGCTATGGCTACACCTTC. This translates into CASSPLGRGGSYGYTF.

The rearrangement joins TRBV7-9 to TRBJ1-3, with D tentatively TRBD1 (5 bases). The CDR3 sequence is 13 residues long. The V gene lost 5 bases and the J gene lost 6 bases, with 11 bases spanning the gap. Germline assignment: CDR1 SEHNR and CDR2 FQNEAQ (reference sequence). The CDR3 region has the DNA TGTGCCAGCAGCCAGGGACGAGTAAACACCATATATTTT. Its protein product is CASSQGRVNTIYF.

CDR3 DNA sequence: TGTGCCAGCGCGTGGGGGGACGAGCAGTACTTC. Residues: CASAWGDEQYF. The chain couples TRBV7-9 to TRBJ2-7, with D perhaps matching TRBD2 (6 bases). The length of the CDR3 is 11 residues. Trimming cost V 8 bases and J 5 bases, with 10 bases left between them. The germline gives CDR1 SEHNR, CDR2 FQNEAQ (reference sequence).

The chain uses TRBV7-9 and TRBJ1-4; possible D gene TRBD1, 5 bases. V was clipped by 1 base and J by 6 bases, with 15 bases between them. Per germline, CDR1 SEHNR and CDR2 FQNEAQ (reference sequence). The CDR3 contains 16 residues. In DNA, the CDR3 is TGTGCCAGCAGCTTAGTCGGGCTCGGGGGAGATGAAAAACTGTTTTTT. Amino acid sequence: CASSLVGLGGDEKLFF. The full variable domain, rest sourced from reference TRBV7-9 and TRBJ1-4, is DTGVSQNPRHKITKRGQNVTFRCDPISEHNRLYWYRQTLGQGPEFLTYFQNEAQLEKSRLLSDRFSAERPKGSFSTLEIQRTEQGDSAMYLCASSLVGLGGDEKLFFGSGTQLSVL.

Comment on this clone: Different DNA sequences within this sample yield the same CDR3. The chain is built from TRBV7-2 and TRBJ1-2; D might be TRBD1 (6 bases). Germline assignment: CDR1 SGHTA and CDR2 FQGNSA. CDR3 length: 14 amino acids. Trimming removed 2 bases at V and 1 base at J, with 8 bases between. The CDR3 sequence: CASSLRTDNYGYTF. CDR3 DNA sequence: TGTGCCAGCAGCTTAAGGACAGATAACTATGGCTACACCTTC.

Note on this clone: One junction end does not reproduce the germline sequence, and a read error may be involved. J is TRBJ2-7 and V is TRBV27, with D tentatively TRBD1 (5 bases). The CDR3 has 17 amino acids. The germline gives CDR1 MNHEY, CDR2 SMNVEV (reference sequence). CDR3 amino acids: CASSPRSSGRTAYKQYF. Written as DNA, the CDR3 is TGTGCCAGCAGTCCAAGGTCCTCAGGGCGTACGGCCTACAAGCAGTACTTC.

J is TRBJ2-2 and V is TRBV7-9; a possible D gene is TRBD1 (6 bases). The germline V gene has CDR1 SEHNR and CDR2 FQNEAQ (reference sequence). Trimming cost V 5 bases and J 6 bases, with 16 bases left between them. This CDR3 comprises 15 residues. The CDR3 sequence is CASSPNRAWAGELFF. The CDR3 coding sequence is TGTGCCAGCAGCCCTAACAGGGCTTGGGCCGGGGAGCTGTTTTTT.

The chain joins TRBV5-1 to TRBJ1-1; the D is unclear. V was clipped by 0 bases and J by 4 bases, with 7 bases between them. Germline V lookup: CDR1 SGHRS, CDR2 YFSETQ. The CDR3 is made up of 13 amino acids. CDR3 coding DNA: TGCGCCAGCAGCTTGGCCATAACCACTGAAGCTTTCTTT. Translating gives CASSLAITTEAFF.